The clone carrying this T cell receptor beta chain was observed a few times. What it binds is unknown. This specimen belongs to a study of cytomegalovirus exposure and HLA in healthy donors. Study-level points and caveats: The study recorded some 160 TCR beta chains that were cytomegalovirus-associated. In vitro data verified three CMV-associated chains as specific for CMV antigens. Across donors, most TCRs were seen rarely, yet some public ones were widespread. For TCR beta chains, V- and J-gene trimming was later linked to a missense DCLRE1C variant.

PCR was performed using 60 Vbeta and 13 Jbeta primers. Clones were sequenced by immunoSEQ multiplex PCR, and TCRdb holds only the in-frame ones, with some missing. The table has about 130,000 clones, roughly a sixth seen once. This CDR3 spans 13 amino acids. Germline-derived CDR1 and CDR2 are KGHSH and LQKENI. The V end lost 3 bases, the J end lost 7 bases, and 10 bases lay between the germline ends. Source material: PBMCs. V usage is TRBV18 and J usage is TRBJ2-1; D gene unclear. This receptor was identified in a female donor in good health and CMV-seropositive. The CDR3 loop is CASSPLSRNEQFF. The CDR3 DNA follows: TGTGCCAGCTCACCCCTCTCCCGGAATGAGCAGTTCTTC.